Shown below are 9 T cell receptor beta chains from a single sample sequenced in a study of T cell repertoires in cytomegalovirus infection. TCRdb re-analysed the reads in MiXCR, keeping a single row per CDR3 protein. The top ten clones hold about 20% of a sample with around 300,000 distinct CDR3 sequences, 22% of them seen once. Their antigens are not known. Sequenced here: cultured PBMCs, sampled from culture after CMV antigen stimulation. The receptors here all came from a human donor in good health (CMV status not recorded). Some clones in this sample may be carry-over from other donors' samples.

The J gene is TRBJ2-7, the V gene TRBV27, with D perhaps matching TRBD1 (5 bases). Germline CDR1 is MNHEY and CDR2 is SMNVEV (reference sequence). The length of the CDR3 is 12 residues. The V end was cut by 3 bases, the J end by 6 bases, with 9 bases between. The CDR3 DNA follows: TGTGCCAGCAGTTTTTTAGGGGCCGAGCAGTACTTC. This sequence encodes CASSFLGAEQYF.

This clonotype turned up a few times. V usage is TRBV29-1 and J usage is TRBJ2-5; unclear D gene. This CDR3 has 12 amino acids. The germline V gene encodes CDR1 SQVTM and CDR2 ANQGSEA. Trimming shortened V by 6 bases and J by 2 bases, and 10 bases separated the two germline ends. This chain's CDR3 is CSVGRVQETQYF. The DNA of the CDR3 is TGCAGCGTCGGCCGAGTACAAGAGACCCAGTACTTC.

The CDR3 protein is CASSDLAGANTGELFF. CDR3 coding DNA: TGTGCCAGCAGCGACCTAGCGGGAGCGAACACCGGGGAGCTGTTTTTT. V usage is TRBV7-6 and J usage is TRBJ2-2; 10 nucleotides align to TRBD2. V lost 5 bases, J lost 0 bases, and 3 bases stayed unmatched. The germline gives CDR1 SGHVS, CDR2 FNYEAQ. The CDR3 extends over 16 amino acids.

This chain connects TRBV7-2 to TRBJ1-6, with a weak D call TRBD1 (6 bases). V shed 2 bases and J shed 7 bases, with 9 bases lying between them. The CDR3 is 14 amino acids. Germline V CDR1 and CDR2: SGHTA, FQGNSA. For the CDR3, the DNA is TGTGCCAGCAGCTTAACCAGGGGAAATTCACCCCTCCACTTT. This codes for CASSLTRGNSPLHF.

V gene TRBV3-1 combines with J gene TRBJ2-5, with TRBD2 identical over 13 bases. The CDR3 contains 17 residues. The J segment lost 5 bases and the V segment lost 0 bases, leaving 6 bases of the junction unmatched. Looked up from germline, CDR1 is LGHDT and CDR2 is YNNKEL (reference sequence). The CDR3 region has the DNA TGTGCCAGCAGCCAAGATCGGACTAGCGGGAGCTATGAGACCCAGTACTTC. This sequence encodes CASSQDRTSGSYETQYF.

The rearrangement joins TRBV6-8 to TRBJ1-2; D is unclear. V dropped 5 bases and J dropped 8 bases, with 12 bases sitting between them. CDR1 and CDR2 from the germline V gene are MNHGY and SAAAGT. The CDR3 totals 12 residues. The CDR3 loop is CASSPLDGGYTF. The CDR3 region has the DNA TGTGCCAGCAGTCCTTTGGATGGGGGCTACACCTTC.

The chain is built from TRBV20-1 and TRBJ2-5; 7 bases map to TRBD1. Trimming removed 0 bases from V and 3 bases from J; junction bases left unmatched: 1. CDR3 length: 13 amino acids. Germline V gene sequence: CDR1 DFQATT, CDR2 SNEGSKA (reference sequence). The CDR3 DNA sequence: TGCAGTGCTAGAGACGACAGGGAAGAGACCCAGTACTTC. Translated, it gives CSARDDREETQYF.

The chain combines TRBV29-1 with TRBJ2-3; TRBD2 aligns across 11 bases. CDR3 length equals 16 residues. The junction had 11 bases not matched to a gene; V was cut back by 3 bases and J by 6 bases. Germline V gives CDR1 SQVTM, CDR2 ANQGSEA. CDR3 nucleotide sequence: TGCAGCGTTGAGGGACATCGTAGCGGGAGGGTGGATACGCAGTATTTT. This sequence encodes CSVEGHRSGRVDTQYF.

Many counts were recorded for this clonotype. An end of the junction does not agree with germline; a read error may underlie this. This chain uses TRBV7-7 with TRBJ1-4; the D is unclear. This CDR3 has 13 residues. Germline CDR1 reads SSHAT; CDR2 reads FNYEAQ (reference sequence). CDR3 nucleotide sequence: TGTGCTAGCAGCCAAGAACGGGGTGAAAAACTGTTTTTT. It encodes CASSQERGEKLFF.